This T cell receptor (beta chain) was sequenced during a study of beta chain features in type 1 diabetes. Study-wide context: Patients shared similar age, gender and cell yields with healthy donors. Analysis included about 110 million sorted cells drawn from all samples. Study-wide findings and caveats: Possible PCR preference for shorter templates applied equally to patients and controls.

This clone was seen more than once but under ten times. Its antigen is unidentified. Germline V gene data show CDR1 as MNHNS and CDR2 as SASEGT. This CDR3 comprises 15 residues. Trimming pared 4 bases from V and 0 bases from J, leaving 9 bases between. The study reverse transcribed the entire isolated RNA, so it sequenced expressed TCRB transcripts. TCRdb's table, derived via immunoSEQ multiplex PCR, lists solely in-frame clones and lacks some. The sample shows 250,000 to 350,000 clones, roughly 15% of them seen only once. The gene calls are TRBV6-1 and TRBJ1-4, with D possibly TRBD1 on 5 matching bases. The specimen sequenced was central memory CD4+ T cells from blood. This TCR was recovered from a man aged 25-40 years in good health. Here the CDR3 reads CASSGGAATNEKLFF. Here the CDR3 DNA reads TGTGCCAGCAGTGGTGGGGCCGCAACTAATGAAAAACTGTTTTTT.